A single sample gave rise to the 32 T cell receptor beta chains below, sequenced in a study of T-cell reconstitution after alpha-beta-depleted transplantation in children. Unique molecular identifiers were incorporated when the TCRbeta library was constructed. TCRdb reanalysed the PCR reads using MiXCR and keeps one entry per CDR3 protein. The repertoire holds hundreds of thousands of distinct CDR3 sequences, with approximately 12% as singletons. Sample: PBMCs from the stem cell graft donor, taken from the stem cell graft. The receptors here all came from a human donor who donated a stem cell graft to a child with combined immunodeficiency.

The rearrangement uses TRBV12-3 or TRBV12-4 and TRBJ2-5; TRBD2 might be the D (7 bases). This CDR3 contains 15 residues. Deletions cut 5 bases from V and 4 bases from J, with 17 bases between. CDR3 region: CASSQGGGLRETQYF. Written as DNA, the CDR3 is TGTGCCAGCAGTCAAGGGGGAGGGCTTAGAGAGACCCAGTACTTC.

V gene TRBV6-5 combines with J gene TRBJ1-2; TRBD1 is a possible D gene (6 bases). CDR1 MNHEY and CDR2 SVGAGI come from the germline V gene. Trimming removed 0 bases at V and 7 bases at J, with 18 bases between. The CDR3 is made up of 16 amino acids. In DNA, the CDR3 is TGTGCCAGCAGTTACTCCCTGGGGGGGCGAGGGGGTGGCTACACCTTC. Translation gives CASSYSLGGRGGGYTF.

This clonotype was seen more than once but under ten times. The V call is TRBV24-1, the J call TRBJ1-2; D may be TRBD1 (5 bases). The V and J ends lost 7 bases and 2 bases respectively, with 10 bases between them. The CDR3 totals 13 residues. CDR1 is KGHDR, CDR2 SFDVKD, per germline. Written as DNA, the CDR3 is TGTGCCACCAGAGGGACGGAGAACTATGGCTACACCTTC. The encoded protein is CATRGTENYGYTF.

This clonotype was counted many times. This chain links TRBV5-1 with TRBJ1-3; D call uncertain. The CDR3 extends over 13 amino acids. V was clipped by 2 bases and J by 4 bases, with 7 bases between them. The germline CDR1 and CDR2 sequences are SGHRS and YFSETQ. The CDR3 nucleotides are TGCGCCAGCAGCTTTGGGCAGGGAAACACCATATATTTT. Protein: CASSFGQGNTIYF.

This clonotype was detected only a few times. CDR3: CASSGTSVYGELFF. CDR3 DNA sequence: TGTGCCAGTTCCGGGACTAGCGTGTACGGGGAGCTGTTTTTT. The chain carries TRBV27 and TRBJ2-2, with 10 bases that match TRBD2. Germline V gene data show CDR1 as MNHEY and CDR2 as SMNVEV (reference sequence). This CDR3 has 14 residues. With 9 bases clipped from V and 7 bases from J, the junction kept 8 bases outside the gene matches.

Only a few counts were recorded for this clonotype. The chain combines TRBV6-6 with TRBJ1-4; D gene ambiguous. The CDR3 is made up of 13 amino acids. Germline CDR1 MNHNY, CDR2 SVGAGI (reference sequence). V was pared by 5 bases and J by 4 bases, with 8 bases between. CDR3 protein: CASSKRSNEKLFF. As DNA, the CDR3 is TGTGCCAGCAGTAAGAGAAGTAATGAAAAACTGTTTTTT.

This clonotype was observed a few times. The CDR3 nucleotides are TGCGCCAGCAGCTTGATACAGGGTCCGGCCGGGGAGCTGTTTTTT. Translating it yields CASSLIQGPAGELFF. V and J are TRBV5-1 and TRBJ2-2; tentative D call: TRBD1 (6 bases). Trimming took off 1 base at V and 6 bases at J, with 13 bases between the two ends. There are 15 residues in the CDR3. The V gene's germline CDR1 is SGHRS and CDR2 YFSETQ.

The chain carries TRBV24-1 and TRBJ2-2; D possibly matches TRBD1 or TRBD2 (5 bases each). From germline, CDR1 is KGHDR and CDR2 SFDVKD. The CDR3 runs 14 residues. V lost 10 bases and J 6 bases, leaving 17 bases between the germline ends. Written as DNA, the CDR3 is TGTGCCACTTGCCGGGACGGAGTTTCCGGGGAGCTGTTTTTT. Translating gives CATCRDGVSGELFF.

This clonotype was detected only a few times. This rearrangement joins TRBV2 to TRBJ2-7; 8 nucleotides match TRBD1. The V and J ends lost 1 base and 2 bases, in that order; junction bases with no gene match: 4. Germline values: CDR1 SNHLY, CDR2 FYNNEI. The CDR3 is 15 residues long. The CDR3 nucleotides are TGTGCCAGCAGTGAAGTCGGGACAGGACCCTACGAGCAGTACTTC. Encoded protein: CASSEVGTGPYEQYF.

This clonotype was seen only a few times. The J gene is TRBJ2-7, the V gene TRBV12-3 or TRBV12-4; the match to TRBD2 covers 8 bases. This CDR3 has 15 amino acids. After removal of 6 bases from V and 3 bases from J, the junction contained 10 bases not matched to a gene. The CDR3 DNA reads as TGTGCCAGCAGCCTGAGCGGGAGTTGGAACTACGAGCAGTACTTC. This gives the protein CASSLSGSWNYEQYF.

In its sample, this clonotype was seen a few times. The rearrangement joins TRBV20-1 to TRBJ2-7, with a tentative D call TRBD1 (5 bases). The germline CDR1 and CDR2 sequences are DFQATT and SNEGSKA (reference sequence). CDR3 length: 12 residues. Trimming stripped 0 bases from V and 3 bases from J, with 6 bases between. The CDR3 spells CSARDDSYEQYF. For the CDR3, the DNA is TGCAGTGCTAGAGACGACAGCTACGAGCAGTACTTC.

This clonotype was recorded many times. V is TRBV29-1 and J is TRBJ2-3; D tentatively reads TRBD1 or TRBD2 (6 bases each). The CDR3 length is 14 residues. Germline V lookup: CDR1 SQVTM, CDR2 ANQGSEA. The germline V and J ends were trimmed by 3 bases and 4 bases, with 14 bases remaining between them. CDR3 amino acids: CSVDSRGGPDTQYF. In DNA form, the CDR3 reads TGCAGCGTTGATTCCAGGGGAGGCCCAGATACGCAGTATTTT.

This clonotype was counted at least ten times. J is TRBJ1-1 and V is TRBV25-1, with D uncertain. The V end lost 7 bases, the J end lost 4 bases, and 7 bases lay between the germline ends. The germline V gene has CDR1 MGHDK and CDR2 SYGVNS. CDR3 size: 11 residues. This chain's CDR3 is CASIYFTEAFF. Here the CDR3 DNA reads TGTGCCAGCATATACTTCACTGAAGCTTTCTTT.

This clonotype was recorded many times. The rearrangement joins TRBV20-1 to TRBJ2-1; D perhaps matches TRBD1 (5 bases). Germline V gives CDR1 DFQATT, CDR2 SNEGSKA (reference sequence). This CDR3 contains 15 residues. The V end was cut by 7 bases, the J end by 0 bases, with 16 bases between. CDR3 sequence reads: CSVQLGTGSYNEQFF. The DNA for the CDR3 is TGCAGTGTCCAGTTGGGTACAGGCTCCTACAATGAGCAGTTCTTC.

In this sample, this clonotype turned up a few times. The CDR3 nucleotides are TGTGCCAGCAGTTTGGTGCCGTCCGGAGTGTTCTTC. As protein: CASSLVPSGVFF. The genes are TRBV12-3 or TRBV12-4 and TRBJ2-1; D unresolved. The CDR3 loop spans 12 amino acids. The ends were cut back, 3 bases at V and 15 bases at J, with 15 bases in the middle.

V is TRBV6-1 and J is TRBJ2-3; 9 bases match TRBD1. The V segment lost 10 bases and the J segment 5 bases; nucleotides outside the gene matches: 10. Germline V lookup: CDR1 MNHNS, CDR2 SASEGT. The CDR3 runs to 14 residues. The CDR3 region has the DNA TGTGCCACCTGGACAGGGGCGCTAGGAGATACGCAGTATTTT. Protein product: CATWTGALGDTQYF.

This clonotype occurred a few times. CDR3 bases: TGTGCCAGCAGCTTAATAACTAGCGCAGAGACCCAGTACTTC. It codes for CASSLITSAETQYF. This sequence joins TRBV7-2 and TRBJ2-5, with TRBD2 matching 7 bases. The CDR3 spans 14 residues. Trimming cost V 2 bases and J 4 bases; bases outside gene matches: 4. CDR1 is SGHTA, CDR2 FQGNSA, per germline. Full variable domain (outside the CDR3, taken from reference TRBV7-2 and TRBJ2-5): GAGVSQSPSNKVTEKGKDVELRCDPISGHTALYWYRQSLGQGLEFLIYFQGNSAPDKSGLPSDRFSAERTGGSVSTLTIQRTQQEDSAVYLCASSLITSAETQYFGPGTRLLVL.

This chain joins TRBV21-1 and TRBJ1-1; TRBD1 was called by the table and not checked on the DNA. TRBV21-1 is tagged as a pseudogene. This CDR3 is built from 18 residues. CDR3 nucleotides: TGTGCCAGCAGCGGGGAACAGGGGGCTAAGGGTCCGAACACTGAAGCTTTCTTT. Protein sequence: CASSGEQGAKGPNTEAFF.

V gene TRBV7-2 combines with J gene TRBJ2-5; D is undetermined. This CDR3 is 14 amino acids long. Germline V CDR1 and CDR2: SGHTA, FQGNSA. V lost 1 base and J 4 bases, leaving 10 bases between the germline ends. As DNA, the CDR3 is TGTGCCAGCAGCTTAGTGGGTAGTGCAGAGACCCAGTACTTC. Its protein is CASSLVGSAETQYF.

Only a few counts were recorded for this clonotype. The chain carries TRBV7-9 and TRBJ1-5; D is uncertain. Germline lookup yields CDR1 SEHNR and CDR2 FQNEAQ (reference sequence). There are 12 residues in the CDR3. V was clipped by 2 bases and J by 6 bases, with 5 bases between them. The CDR3 loop is CASSLMAQPQHF. As DNA, the CDR3 is TGTGCCAGCAGCTTAATGGCTCAGCCCCAGCATTTT.

The V gene is TRBV20-1, the J gene TRBJ2-5, with no clear D. The CDR3 length is 15 residues. Germline values: CDR1 DFQATT, CDR2 SNEGSKA (reference sequence). V lost 1 base to trimming and J lost 2 bases, with 14 bases between them. CDR3 in amino acids: CSARVPATWQETQYF. DNA for the CDR3: TGCAGTGCTAGAGTACCGGCTACTTGGCAAGAGACCCAGTACTTC.

In its sample, this clonotype was seen many times. CDR3 in amino acids: CASTSTGYEQYF. In DNA form, the CDR3 reads TGTGCCAGCACTTCGACGGGATACGAGCAGTACTTC. The genes are TRBV28 and TRBJ2-7; D possibly corresponds to TRBD2 (5 bases). The length of the CDR3 is 12 residues. Germline-derived CDR1 and CDR2 are MDHEN and SYDVKM. The germline V and J ends were trimmed by 7 bases and 4 bases, with 11 bases remaining between them. Drawing the rest from reference TRBV28 and TRBJ2-7, the complete variable domain is DVKVTQSSRYLVKRTGEKVFLECVQDMDHENMFWYRQDPGLGLRLIYFSYDVKMKEKGDIPEGYSVSREKKERFSLILESASTNQTSMYLCASTSTGYEQYFGPGTRLTVT.

V gene TRBV7-2 combines with J gene TRBJ2-7, with D unclear. This CDR3 is built from 16 residues. Germline V CDR1 and CDR2: SGHTA, FQGNSA. Trimming took off 3 bases at V and 0 bases at J, with 15 bases between the two ends. The CDR3 loop reads CASSLFAPRSSYEQYF. CDR3 nucleotides: TGTGCCAGCAGCTTGTTCGCTCCTCGAAGCTCCTACGAGCAGTACTTC.

The chain carries TRBV6-2 or TRBV6-3 and TRBJ2-7; TRBD2 aligns across 12 bases. V dropped 6 bases and J dropped 5; count of bases not matched to a gene: 11. CDR1 is MNHEY and CDR2 is SVGEGT in the germline V gene. This CDR3 has 16 residues. The chain's CDR3 is CASRPRLAGVRHEQYF. The CDR3 bases are TGTGCCAGCAGACCCCGACTAGCGGGAGTCCGCCACGAGCAGTACTTC.

This clonotype was observed a handful of times. This sequence joins TRBV6-5 and TRBJ2-7, with 10 bases lining up with TRBD2. CDR1 is MNHEY, CDR2 SVGAGI, per germline. J gave up 4 bases and V 0 bases, and 3 bases lay outside the gene matches. This CDR3 spans 15 amino acids. The CDR3 protein is CASSYSSGGAYEQYF. The CDR3 region has the DNA TGTGCCAGCAGTTACTCGAGCGGGGGGGCTTACGAGCAGTACTTC.

This chain uses TRBV12-3 or TRBV12-4 with TRBJ2-1; 7 bases map to TRBD2. Trimming at V came to 6 bases and at J to 8 bases, leaving 10 bases not matched to a gene. The CDR3 is made up of 14 amino acids. In DNA, the CDR3 is TGTGCCAGCAGCTCAGAGGGAGGGTGGGATGAGCAGTTCTTC. Translated: CASSSEGGWDEQFF.

With respect to this clonotype: One end of the junction varies from germline; a read error may be responsible. This rearrangement joins TRBV7-8 to TRBJ2-7; D is unclear. Germline-derived CDR1 and CDR2 are SGHVS and FQNEAQ. The CDR3 contains 12 residues. The DNA for the CDR3 is TGTGCCAGCAGCTTAGCTCGCTACGAGGAGTACTTC. It codes for CASSLARYEEYF.

This clonotype was counted only a few times. The rearrangement joins TRBV18 to TRBJ2-3, with D uncertain. The germline CDR1 and CDR2 sequences are KGHSH and LQKENI. Trimming removed 6 bases at V and 6 bases at J, with 13 bases between. CDR3 length: 13 residues. CDR3 nucleotides: TGTGCCAGCTCTCAGGCGAACGCGGATACGCAGTATTTT. Its protein product is CASSQANADTQYF.

The genes are TRBV27 and TRBJ2-1; D perhaps matches TRBD1 (5 bases). This CDR3 spans 14 amino acids. Trimming removed 2 bases at V and 5 bases at J, with 10 bases between. Looked up from germline, CDR1 is MNHEY and CDR2 is SMNVEV (reference sequence). For the CDR3, the DNA is TGTGCCAGCAGTTTAGGCAGGGTAAACAATGAGCAGTTCTTC. Residues: CASSLGRVNNEQFF.

The chain is built from TRBV4-2 and TRBJ2-7; 7 bases match TRBD2. This CDR3 has 16 amino acids. Trimming at V came to 1 base and at J to 2 bases, leaving 8 bases not matched to a gene. CDR1 LGHNA and CDR2 YNFKEQ come from the germline V gene. The CDR3 DNA sequence: TGTGCCAGCAGCCAAGGTGGGCTAGCGGACACCTACGAGCAGTACTTC. Translating it yields CASSQGGLADTYEQYF.

This clonotype was seen more than once but under ten times. This chain uses TRBV12-3 or TRBV12-4 with TRBJ1-6, with TRBD1 matching 9 bases. The CDR3 sequence is 14 residues long. Unmatched junction bases numbered 4, after V lost 6 bases and J lost 7 bases. The CDR3 DNA follows: TGTGCCAGCAGGGCTGGGACAGGGAATTCACCCCTCCACTTT. It codes for CASRAGTGNSPLHF.

This chain joins TRBV7-9 and TRBJ2-1; 8 nucleotides match TRBD2. Germline trimming cut 11 bases from V and 6 bases from J; bases unmatched to any gene: 12. Germline V gene sequence: CDR1 SEHNR, CDR2 FQNEAQ (reference sequence). This CDR3 has 14 amino acids. The CDR3 nucleotides are TGTGCCGCCCCGCAAGCGGGGGTTATCAATGAGCAGTTCTTC. It is translated as CAAPQAGVINEQFF.